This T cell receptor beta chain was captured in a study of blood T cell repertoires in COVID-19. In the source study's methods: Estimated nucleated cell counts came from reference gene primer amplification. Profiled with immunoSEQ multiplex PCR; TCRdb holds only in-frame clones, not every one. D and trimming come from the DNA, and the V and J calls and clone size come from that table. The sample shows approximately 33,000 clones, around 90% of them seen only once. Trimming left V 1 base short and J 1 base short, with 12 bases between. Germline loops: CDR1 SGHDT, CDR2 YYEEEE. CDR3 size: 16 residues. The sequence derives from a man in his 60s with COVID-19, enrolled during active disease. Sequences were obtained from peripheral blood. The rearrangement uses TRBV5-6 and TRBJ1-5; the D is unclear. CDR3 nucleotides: TGTGCCAGCAGCTTGTATGCGGGAACGAGCAATCAGCCCCAGCATTTT. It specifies CASSLYAGTSNQPQHF.